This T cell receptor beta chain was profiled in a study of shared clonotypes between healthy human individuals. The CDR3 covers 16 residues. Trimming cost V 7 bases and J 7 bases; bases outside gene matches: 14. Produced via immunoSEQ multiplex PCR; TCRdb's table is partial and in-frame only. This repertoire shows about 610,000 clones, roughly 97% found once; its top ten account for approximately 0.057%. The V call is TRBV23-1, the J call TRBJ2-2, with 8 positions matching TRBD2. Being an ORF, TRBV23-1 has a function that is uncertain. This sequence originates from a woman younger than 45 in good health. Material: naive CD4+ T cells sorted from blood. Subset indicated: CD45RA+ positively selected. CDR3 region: CASTGSGRPRDGELFF. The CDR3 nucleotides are TGCGCCAGCACGGGCAGCGGGAGACCTCGGGACGGGGAGCTGTTTTTT.